The 24 T cell receptor beta chains presented below share a single source sample, sequenced in a study of blood T cell repertoires in COVID-19. Clones were read by immunoSEQ multiplex PCR, and TCRdb kept only the in-frame ones, dropping some. The sample contains roughly 180,000 clones, over 65% of which appear only once. The sequencing sample was made of PBMCs or T cells enriched from blood (not recorded which). Every receptor here comes from a woman in her forties or fifties who had recovered from COVID-19.

The chain employs TRBV3-1 (or the pseudogene TRBV3-2) and TRBJ2-2; D may be TRBD2 (6 bases). Germline V CDR1 and CDR2: LGHDT, YNNKEL (reference sequence). V dropped 1 base and J dropped 3 bases, with 9 bases sitting between them. This CDR3 has 15 amino acids. In DNA, the CDR3 is TGTGCCAGCAGCCAAGTTAGCGGATACACCGGGGAGCTGTTTTTT. It yields the protein CASSQVSGYTGELFF.

The V call is TRBV28, the J call TRBJ2-5; TRBD1 agrees at 7 bases. Germline trimming cut 7 bases from V and 4 bases from J; bases unmatched to any gene: 12. Per germline, CDR1 MDHEN and CDR2 SYDVKM. The CDR3 has 15 amino acids. CDR3 bases: TGTGCCAGCACCAATATCGGGACAGATAGAGAGACCCAGTACTTC. Translated, it gives CASTNIGTDRETQYF.

This clone has only a few counts. The chain uses TRBV11-2 and TRBJ1-2; TRBD1 might be the D (5 bases). Germline V CDR1 and CDR2: SGHAT, FQNNGV. V shed 0 bases and J shed 0 bases, with 8 bases lying between them. The CDR3 is 15 amino acids. The CDR3 bases are TGTGCCAGCAGCTTAGATGGGGCAGCTAACTATGGCTACACCTTC. Translating it yields CASSLDGAANYGYTF. The variable domain in full, completed from reference TRBV11-2 and TRBJ1-2, reads EAGVAQSPRYKIIEKRQSVAFWCNPISGHATLYWYQQILGQGPKLLIQFQNNGVVDDSQLPKDRFSAERLKGVDSTLKIQPAKLEDSAVYLCASSLDGAANYGYTFGSGTRLTVV.

About this clone itself: This sample also contains other DNA sequences that code for the same CDR3. V usage is TRBV5-1 and J usage is TRBJ1-2, with 7 nucleotides matching TRBD1. CDR1 is SGHRS, CDR2 YFSETQ, per germline. V was clipped by 3 bases and J by 2 bases; unmatched bases: 1. The CDR3 spans 13 residues. In DNA, the CDR3 is TGCGCCAGCAGCTCACAGGGGAACTATGGCTACACCTTC. Translating gives CASSSQGNYGYTF. Looking up the rest from reference TRBV5-1 and TRBJ1-2 gives the full variable domain: KAGVTQTPRYLIKTRGQQVTLSCSPISGHRSVSWYQQTPGQGLQFLFEYFSETQRNKGNFPGRFSGRQFSNSRSEMNVSTLELGDSALYLCASSSQGNYGYTFGSGTRLTVV.

The V and J genes are TRBV11-2 and TRBJ2-3; D may be TRBD2 (5 bases). Germline V CDR1 and CDR2: SGHAT, FQNNGV. Trimming stripped 3 bases from V and 9 bases from J, with 10 bases between. There are 12 residues in the CDR3. This CDR3 is CASSFQLETQYF. The CDR3 coding sequence is TGTGCCAGCAGCTTCCAACTAGAGACGCAGTATTTT. Variable domain in full (rest from reference TRBV11-2 and TRBJ2-3): EAGVAQSPRYKIIEKRQSVAFWCNPISGHATLYWYQQILGQGPKLLIQFQNNGVVDDSQLPKDRFSAERLKGVDSTLKIQPAKLEDSAVYLCASSFQLETQYFGPGTRLTVL.

The chain recombines TRBV2 with TRBJ1-4; 8 bases align to TRBD1. Germline-derived CDR1 and CDR2 are SNHLY and FYNNEI. V lost 6 bases and J lost 7; bases outside the gene matches: 4. This CDR3 is built from 13 residues. CDR3: CASRRTGSEKLFF. CDR3 DNA sequence: TGTGCCAGCAGAAGGACAGGGTCTGAAAAACTGTTTTTT.

The chain is built from TRBV5-1 and TRBJ1-1; tentative D call: TRBD1 (6 bases). Per germline, CDR1 SGHRS and CDR2 YFSETQ. Trimming stripped 5 bases from V and 1 base from J, with 15 bases between. This CDR3 contains 15 residues. CDR3 loop: CASRRAGTRNTEAFF. The CDR3, as DNA: TGCGCCAGCAGACGTGCCGGGACACGGAACACTGAAGCTTTCTTT.

This sequence joins TRBV7-9 and TRBJ1-5, with D tentatively TRBD1 (5 bases). CDR1 is SEHNR and CDR2 is FQNEAQ in the germline V gene (reference sequence). The CDR3 sequence is 13 residues long. The germline V and J ends were trimmed by 5 bases and 5 bases, with 10 bases remaining between them. For the CDR3, the DNA is TGTGCCAGCAGCCCTACAGGCGATCAGCCCCAGCATTTT. Amino acids: CASSPTGDQPQHF.

The chain is built from TRBV27 and TRBJ2-5, with D tentatively TRBD1 (6 bases). The CDR3 consists of 14 residues. Trimming took off 7 bases at V and 0 bases at J, with 12 bases between the two ends. Germline V gene lookup returns CDR1 MNHEY and CDR2 SMNVEV (reference sequence). CDR3 sequence (DNA): TGTGCCAGCATGACAGGACCGTACCAAGAGACCCAGTACTTC. Residues: CASMTGPYQETQYF.

The rearrangement uses TRBV4-1 and TRBJ1-1; a possible D gene is TRBD1 (5 bases). V was trimmed by 1 base and J by 8 bases, leaving 11 bases between them. The CDR3 extends over 13 amino acids. CDR1 and CDR2 (germline): MGHRA, YSYEKL. CDR3 in DNA: TGCGCCAGCAGCCAAGTACCAGGGCAGGAAGCTTTCTTT. Protein sequence: CASSQVPGQEAFF.

CDR3 nucleotides: TGTGCCAGCAGTGAAGGTGGAGCCGATACGCAGTATTTT. Its protein is CASSEGGADTQYF. The rearrangement joins TRBV25-1 to TRBJ2-3; no reliable D call. Germline loops: CDR1 MGHDK, CDR2 SYGVNS. This CDR3 has 13 amino acids. V was cut by 2 bases and J by 6 bases, with 9 bases left in between.

The J gene is TRBJ1-2, the V gene TRBV30, with D unresolved. The V end lost 4 bases, the J end lost 8 bases, and 14 bases lay between the germline ends. CDR3 length: 12 amino acids. Looked up from germline, CDR1 is GTSNPN and CDR2 is SVGIG (reference sequence). CDR3 in amino acids: CAWIWLNQGYTF. CDR3 sequence (DNA): TGTGCCTGGATTTGGCTGAACCAAGGCTACACCTTC.

The genes are TRBV7-8 and TRBJ2-7; 8 bases are a match to TRBD1. V gave up 5 bases and J gave up 6 bases; unmatched junction bases: 9. Germline CDR1 reads SGHVS; CDR2 reads FQNEAQ. The CDR3 loop spans 14 amino acids. CDR3 DNA: TGTGCCAGCAGCATACTACAGGGGGTAGGCGAGCAGTACGTC. Translation gives CASSILQGVGEQYV.

The chain joins TRBV11-2 to TRBJ2-2, with unresolved D. V gave up 1 base and J gave up 4 bases, with 4 bases separating them. Germline CDR1 reads SGHAT; CDR2 reads FQNNGV. The CDR3 has 13 amino acids. The CDR3 DNA follows: TGTGCCAGCAGCTTAGGTCTCACCGGGGAGCTGTTTTTT. Residues: CASSLGLTGELFF.

This chain joins TRBV6-5 and TRBJ2-3; 13 nucleotides line up with TRBD2. The length of the CDR3 is 15 residues. J was trimmed by 4 bases and V by 6 bases; bases with no gene match: 4. Germline CDR1 is MNHEY and CDR2 is SVGAGI. CDR3 DNA: TGTGCCAGCAGCTTGACTAGCGGGGGGTCAGATACGCAGTATTTT. Residues: CASSLTSGGSDTQYF.

Details on this clone: This sample includes further DNA sequences coding for the same CDR3. The V gene is TRBV18, the J gene TRBJ1-5; D call uncertain. Germline V gene data show CDR1 as KGHSH and CDR2 as LQKENI. The V and J ends lost 3 bases and 4 bases respectively, with 10 bases between them. The CDR3 contains 14 residues. The CDR3 DNA sequence: TGTGCCAGCTCACCCGCGGGCCGTAATCAGCCCCAGCATTTT. Protein: CASSPAGRNQPQHF.

The J gene is TRBJ1-2, the V gene TRBV6-5; D gene ambiguous. Germline-derived CDR1 and CDR2 are MNHEY and SVGAGI. Between the trimmed V and J ends, which lost 10 bases and 6 bases, there was a span of 15 bases. This CDR3 region has 12 residues. CDR3 sequence: CATRSDLHGYTF. CDR3 coding DNA: TGTGCCACTAGGTCAGACCTCCATGGCTACACCTTC.

The rearrangement joins TRBV6-5 to TRBJ1-3, with TRBD1 matching over 7 bases. CDR3 size: 14 residues. The J segment lost 2 bases and the V segment lost 6 bases, leaving 4 bases of the junction unmatched. From germline, CDR1 is MNHEY and CDR2 SVGAGI. The CDR3 sequence is CASRSGGTGNTIYF. The CDR3 DNA reads TGTGCCAGCAGGTCAGGGGGGACTGGAAACACCATATATTTT.

V and J are TRBV29-1 and TRBJ2-5, with a tentative D call TRBD1 (6 bases). The germline CDR1 and CDR2 sequences are SQVTM and ANQGSEA. The CDR3 totals 13 residues. In DNA form, the CDR3 reads TGCAGTCAGGGCAGGGGCAACGGGGAGACCCAGTACTTC. Protein: CSQGRGNGETQYF. The complete variable domain, with remaining parts taken from reference TRBV29-1 and TRBJ2-5, reads SAVISQKPSRDICQRGTSLTIQCQVDSQVTMMFWYRQQPGQSLTLIATANQGSEATYESGFVIDKFPISRPNLTFSTLTVSNMSPEDSSIYLCSQGRGNGETQYFGPGTRLLVL.

The rearrangement uses TRBV5-4 and TRBJ2-5; the match to TRBD1 covers 7 bases. Losses at the gene ends were 4 bases for V and 2 bases for J; bases not matched to a gene: 2. Germline CDR1 reads SGHNT; CDR2 reads YYREEE (reference sequence). The CDR3 is made up of 13 amino acids. The CDR3 DNA is TGTGCCAGCAGCGAGGGACAGCAAGAGACCCAGTACTTC. It is translated as CASSEGQQETQYF.

Here the CDR3 reads CASSRDRGQETQYF. The CDR3 bases are TGTGCCAGCAGCCGAGACAGGGGGCAAGAGACCCAGTACTTC. This sequence joins TRBV7-8 and TRBJ2-5, with TRBD1 matching over 9 bases. Germline CDR1 is SGHVS and CDR2 is FQNEAQ. This CDR3 is built from 14 residues. Losses at the gene ends were 5 bases for V and 2 bases for J; bases not matched to a gene: 3.

V and J are TRBV7-2 and TRBJ2-2; D remains ambiguous. Germline CDR1 is SGHTA and CDR2 is FQGNSA. There are 13 residues in the CDR3. V was pared by 5 bases and J by 15 bases, with 19 bases between. The CDR3 spells CASSIRAPTTLFF. The DNA of the CDR3 is TGTGCCAGCAGCATACGAGCGCCCACGACTTTGTTTTTT.

CDR3 bases: TGTGCCAGCAGTTACTCCAGGGCTAGCAATCAGCCCCAGCATTTT. Translating it yields CASSYSRASNQPQHF. The chain carries TRBV6-5 and TRBJ1-5; weak D call: TRBD1 (5 bases). V was clipped by 0 bases and J by 0 bases, with 6 bases between them. The CDR3 covers 15 residues. Germline assignment: CDR1 MNHEY and CDR2 SVGAGI.

The chain carries TRBV19 and TRBJ1-2, with D perhaps matching TRBD1 (5 bases). Germline V CDR1 and CDR2: LNHDA, SQIVND (reference sequence). Trimming took off 3 bases at V and 6 bases at J, with 14 bases between the two ends. The CDR3 extends over 14 amino acids. This chain's CDR3 is CASSIRGGADGYTF. In DNA form, the CDR3 reads TGTGCCAGTAGTATCCGAGGAGGGGCAGATGGCTACACCTTC.